This passage covers 25 T cell receptor beta chains from one sample sequenced in a study of T cell changes during pregnancy in multiple sclerosis. The assay was immunoSEQ multiplex PCR, and TCRdb's table has in-frame clones only and misses some. In the table there are roughly 40,000 clones, about nine tenths of which are singletons. The input for sequencing was CD4+ T cells from peripheral blood mononuclear cells, taken before pregnancy. The receptors were gathered from a female donor with multiple sclerosis, enrolled in a pregnancy study.

This chain connects TRBV28 to TRBJ1-5, with 9 bases aligning to TRBD1. The CDR3 loop spans 16 amino acids. Germline V gives CDR1 MDHEN, CDR2 SYDVKM. Germline trimming cut 1 base from V and 2 bases from J; bases unmatched to any gene: 3. The chain's CDR3 is CASSLFRDRGNQPQHF. The CDR3 DNA reads as TGTGCCAGCAGTTTATTCCGGGACAGGGGCAATCAGCCCCAGCATTTT. The full variable domain, its missing parts supplied by reference TRBV28 and TRBJ1-5, is DVKVTQSSRYLVKRTGEKVFLECVQDMDHENMFWYRQDPGLGLRLIYFSYDVKMKEKGDIPEGYSVSREKKERFSLILESASTNQTSMYLCASSLFRDRGNQPQHFGDGTRLSIL.

The chain links TRBV27 to TRBJ2-7; 12 bases align to TRBD2. CDR3 length: 16 residues. Germline V CDR1 and CDR2: MNHEY, SMNVEV (reference sequence). Losses at the gene ends were 9 bases for V and 1 base for J; bases not matched to a gene: 10. The CDR3 DNA sequence: TGTGCCAGTCTCTGGCCCGGGACTAGCGGGTCCTACGAGCAGTACTTC. Translation: CASLWPGTSGSYEQYF.

The chain combines TRBV19 with TRBJ2-5, with 8 bases lining up with TRBD1. From germline, CDR1 is LNHDA and CDR2 SQIVND (reference sequence). J gave up 2 bases and V 10 bases, and 9 bases lay outside the gene matches. This CDR3 has 14 amino acids. The DNA of the CDR3 is TGTGCCACCGCGATCACAGGGGGTCAAGAGACCCAGTACTTC. Translating it yields CATAITGGQETQYF.

A word on this clone: A junction end diverges from the germline sequence, so it may reflect a read error. J is TRBJ2-2 and V is TRBV11-2; 10 nucleotides line up with TRBD1. Germline V CDR1 and CDR2: SGHAT, FQNNGV. The CDR3 is 16 amino acids. CDR3 sequence (DNA): TGTGCCAGCAGCCTAGACAGGGGGCGCGACACCGGGGAGCTGTTTTTT. Its protein is CASSLDRGRDTGELFF.

This chain joins TRBV13 and TRBJ2-3; D remains ambiguous. This CDR3 has 12 residues. Trimming left V 0 bases short and J 5 bases short, with 3 bases between. Per the germline V gene, CDR1 is PRHDT and CDR2 is FYEKMQ (reference sequence). CDR3 sequence reads: CASSLGIDTQYF. The DNA for the CDR3 is TGTGCCAGCAGCTTAGGTATAGATACGCAGTATTTT.

The J gene is TRBJ1-1, the V gene TRBV18, with 9 bases fitting TRBD1. With 0 bases clipped from V and 1 base from J, the junction kept 0 bases outside the gene matches. The CDR3 is 15 residues long. Germline-derived CDR1 and CDR2 are KGHSH and LQKENI. CDR3: CASSPPGQGNTEAFF. For the CDR3, the DNA is TGTGCCAGCTCACCACCGGGACAGGGGAACACTGAAGCTTTCTTT.

V and J are TRBV9 and TRBJ2-5, with a tentative D call TRBD2 (5 bases). The CDR3 is 15 amino acids. Germline V CDR1 and CDR2: SGDLS, YYNGEE. Trimming took 0 bases from V and 5 from J, leaving 14 bases between them. The CDR3 nucleotides read TGTGCCAGCAGCGTAGCTCAGGACCCGGGGGAGACCCAGTACTTC. It is translated as CASSVAQDPGETQYF.

The chain uses TRBV2 and TRBJ2-7; 8 bases line up with TRBD2. The V gene's germline CDR1 is SNHLY and CDR2 FYNNEI. J lost 3 bases, V lost 5 bases, and 12 bases had no gene match. The CDR3 runs 16 residues. The CDR3: CASSIGGGREVYEQYF. The CDR3 DNA reads as TGTGCCAGCAGTATCGGGGGTGGGCGGGAGGTCTACGAGCAGTACTTC.

The CDR3 DNA reads as TGCGCCAGCAGCGGCGACGCAGGGGCCGGCGAGCAGTTCTTC. This codes for CASSGDAGAGEQFF. The V and J genes are TRBV5-1 and TRBJ2-1, with a tentative D call TRBD1 (6 bases). Germline CDR1 and CDR2: SGHRS and YFSETQ. Between the trimmed V and J ends, which lost 4 bases and 10 bases, there was a span of 18 bases. The CDR3 contains 14 residues. Combining the CDR3 with reference TRBV5-1 and TRBJ2-1 gives the whole variable domain KAGVTQTPRYLIKTRGQQVTLSCSPISGHRSVSWYQQTPGQGLQFLFEYFSETQRNKGNFPGRFSGRQFSNSRSEMNVSTLELGDSALYLCASSGDAGAGEQFFGPGTRLTVL.

CDR3 bases: TGCGCCAGCAGTGCGGGGGGTATAGCCCAGCCCCAGCATTTT. Amino acids: CASSAGGIAQPQHF. V is TRBV10-1 and J is TRBJ1-5; D possibly corresponds to TRBD1 (5 bases). V dropped 4 bases and J dropped 7 bases, with 14 bases sitting between them. The CDR3 is made up of 14 amino acids. The V gene's germline CDR1 is WNHNN and CDR2 SYGVQD (reference sequence).

The CDR3 reads CATSAVRGTDMGNTIYF. The DNA of the CDR3 is TGTGCCACCAGTGCGGTGAGGGGGACGGATATGGGAAACACCATATATTTT. The rearrangement links TRBV15 to TRBJ1-3, with a possible D match to TRBD1 (6 bases). Germline-derived CDR1 and CDR2 are LNHNV and YYDKDF (reference sequence). V lost 6 bases to trimming and J lost 4 bases, with 22 bases between them. The CDR3 contains 17 residues.

The V call is TRBV28, the J call TRBJ2-1; 10 nucleotides agree with TRBD1. Germline V gene lookup returns CDR1 MDHEN and CDR2 SYDVKM. The CDR3 is 15 amino acids. The V gene end was trimmed by 3 bases and the J gene end by 2 bases; junction bases not matched to a gene: 1. The CDR3 is CASSLGQGPYNEQFF. The CDR3 nucleotides read TGTGCCAGCAGTTTGGGACAGGGGCCCTACAATGAGCAGTTCTTC.

This chain uses TRBV29-1 with TRBJ2-3; 7 bases are shared with TRBD2. Germline CDR1 SQVTM, CDR2 ANQGSEA. This CDR3 region has 14 residues. V shed 3 bases, J shed 4 bases, and the junction held 7 bases outside the gene matches. In DNA, the CDR3 is TGCAGCGTTGAGGGAGGGAGAGAGGCAGATACGCAGTATTTT. Translated, it gives CSVEGGREADTQYF.

J is TRBJ1-1 and V is TRBV29-1; 7 bases line up with TRBD1. In germline, CDR1 is SQVTM, CDR2 ANQGSEA. The junction had 5 bases not matched to a gene; V was cut back by 7 bases and J by 3 bases. This CDR3 comprises 12 residues. In DNA, the CDR3 is TGCAGCGAGCGGGGGACAGACACTGAAGCTTTCTTT. Protein product: CSERGTDTEAFF.

The V call is TRBV7-9, the J call TRBJ2-3; 14 bases fit TRBD2. Trimming took 6 bases from V and 3 from J; bases not matched to a gene: 8. CDR1 is SEHNR, CDR2 FQNEAQ, per germline (reference sequence). CDR3 length: 17 amino acids. CDR3 in DNA: TGTGCCAGCAGTCGTGGACTAGCGGGAGGCCGGACAGATACGCAGTATTTT. The encoded protein is CASSRGLAGGRTDTQYF.

The chain carries TRBV6-1 and TRBJ2-1; unclear D gene. The CDR3 runs to 15 residues. The V gene's germline CDR1 is MNHNS and CDR2 SASEGT. Trimming cost V 7 bases and J 0 bases, with 13 bases left between them. The chain's CDR3 is CASNRESSSYNEQFF. The CDR3 bases are TGTGCCAGCAACCGCGAGTCTAGCTCCTACAATGAGCAGTTCTTC.

CDR3 nucleotides: TGTGCCAGCAAGGCAGGGGGGTCTGGGGCCAACGTCCTGACTTTC. Translated, it gives CASKAGGSGANVLTF. The V and J genes are TRBV2 and TRBJ2-6; possible D gene TRBD1, 7 bases. Germline CDR1 is SNHLY and CDR2 is FYNNEI. This CDR3 region has 15 residues. V lost 7 bases to trimming and J lost 1 base, with 11 bases between them. The full variable domain, in which reference TRBV2 and TRBJ2-6 provide the parts outside the CDR3, is EPEVTQTPSHQVTQMGQEVILRCVPISNHLYFYWYRQILGQKVEFLVSFYNNEISEKSEIFDDQFSVERPDGSNFTLKIRSTKLEDSAMYFCASKAGGSGANVLTFGAGSRLTVL.

V and J are TRBV28 and TRBJ1-3; D uncertain. V was clipped by 10 bases and J by 2 bases, with 12 bases between them. The CDR3 has 13 residues. Germline CDR1 MDHEN, CDR2 SYDVKM. The CDR3 bases are TGTGCCACATCGGAGGGCCCTGGAAACACCATATATTTT. Amino acids: CATSEGPGNTIYF.

J is TRBJ2-6 and V is TRBV6-4, with D hard to call. This CDR3 region has 15 residues. Germline V gives CDR1 MRHNA, CDR2 SNTAGT. Trimming took off 3 bases at V and 0 bases at J, with 6 bases between the two ends. The CDR3 coding sequence is TGTGCCAGCAGTGAAGAAGCCTCTGGGGCCAACGTCCTGACTTTC. Protein: CASSEEASGANVLTF.

This clone has a single count. The chain employs TRBV2 and TRBJ2-1; the D gene is possibly TRBD2 (6 bases). Trimming shortened V by 4 bases and J by 8 bases, and 18 bases separated the two germline ends. This CDR3 has 15 amino acids. The V gene's germline CDR1 is SNHLY and CDR2 FYNNEI. The CDR3 here is CASSVRFGGGDEQFF. DNA of the CDR3: TGTGCCAGCAGTGTAAGGTTCGGGGGAGGCGATGAGCAGTTCTTC.

This sequence joins TRBV29-1 and TRBJ2-2, with 7 bases that match TRBD1. The CDR3 is 13 amino acids. Germline V lookup: CDR1 SQVTM, CDR2 ANQGSEA. V shed 6 bases and J 4 bases; nucleotides not matched to a gene: 5. The CDR3, as DNA: TGCAGCGTGGCCGGGACAGCCACCGGGGAGCTGTTTTTT. As protein: CSVAGTATGELFF.

This rearrangement joins TRBV4-1 to TRBJ2-7; 9 positions match TRBD2. Germline assignment: CDR1 MGHRA and CDR2 YSYEKL. Trimming removed 10 bases from V and 6 bases from J; junction bases left unmatched: 10. CDR3 length: 13 residues. Written as DNA, the CDR3 is TGCGCCACCTCGGGACTAGCAAGCTCCGAGCAGTACTTC. Its protein product is CATSGLASSEQYF.

The V and J genes are TRBV28 and TRBJ2-1; 9 bases are a match to TRBD1. The CDR3 loop spans 15 amino acids. Germline V gene data show CDR1 as MDHEN and CDR2 as SYDVKM. V gave up 6 bases and J gave up 7 bases; unmatched junction bases: 10. This CDR3 is CASSSIGTGKNEQFF. The CDR3 DNA is TGTGCCAGCAGCTCGATAGGGACAGGGAAGAATGAGCAGTTCTTC.

The chain is built from TRBV4-1 and TRBJ2-2; 12 nucleotides match TRBD2. The germline CDR1 and CDR2 sequences are MGHRA and YSYEKL. The CDR3 contains 20 residues. The V and J ends lost 4 bases and 5 bases, in that order; junction bases with no gene match: 17. This CDR3 is CASSLRHETSGRASTGELFF. The DNA of the CDR3 is TGCGCCAGCAGCCTACGACACGAGACTAGCGGGAGAGCTTCGACCGGGGAGCTGTTTTTT.

The gene calls are TRBV28 and TRBJ2-1; 9 bases match TRBD2. The V gene end was trimmed by 5 bases and the J gene end by 3 bases; junction bases not matched to a gene: 5. Germline V gives CDR1 MDHEN, CDR2 SYDVKM. The CDR3 loop spans 15 amino acids. The CDR3 loop is CASSGLAGSYNEQFF. CDR3 bases: TGTGCCAGCAGTGGTCTAGCGGGGAGCTACAATGAGCAGTTCTTC.